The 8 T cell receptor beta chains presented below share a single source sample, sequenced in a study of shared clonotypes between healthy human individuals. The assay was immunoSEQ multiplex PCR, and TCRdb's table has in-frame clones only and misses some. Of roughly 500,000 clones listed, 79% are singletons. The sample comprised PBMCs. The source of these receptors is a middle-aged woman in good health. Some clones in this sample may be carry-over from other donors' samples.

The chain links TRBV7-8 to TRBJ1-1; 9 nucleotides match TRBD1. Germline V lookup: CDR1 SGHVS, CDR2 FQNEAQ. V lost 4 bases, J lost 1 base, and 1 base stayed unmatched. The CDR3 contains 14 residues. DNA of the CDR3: TGTGCCAGCAGCTCACAGGGGGCGAACACTGAAGCTTTCTTT. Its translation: CASSSQGANTEAFF.

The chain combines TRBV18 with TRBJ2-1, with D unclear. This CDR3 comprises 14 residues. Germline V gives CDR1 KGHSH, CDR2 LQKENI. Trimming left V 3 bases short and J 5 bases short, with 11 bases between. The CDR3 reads CASSPGLSDNEQFF. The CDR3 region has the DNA TGTGCCAGCTCACCCGGCCTCTCTGACAATGAGCAGTTCTTC.

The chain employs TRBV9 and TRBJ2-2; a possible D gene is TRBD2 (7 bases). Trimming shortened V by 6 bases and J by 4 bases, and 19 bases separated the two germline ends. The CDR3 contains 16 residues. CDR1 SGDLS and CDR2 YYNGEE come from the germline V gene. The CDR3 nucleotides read TGTGCCAGCACCAAAGAAATGGGAGGGGGCACCGGGGAGCTGTTTTTT. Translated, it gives CASTKEMGGGTGELFF.

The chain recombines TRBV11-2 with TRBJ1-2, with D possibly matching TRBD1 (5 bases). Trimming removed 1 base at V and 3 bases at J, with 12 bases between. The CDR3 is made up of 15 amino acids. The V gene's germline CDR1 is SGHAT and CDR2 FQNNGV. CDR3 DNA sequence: TGTGCCAGCAGCTTAGTCCCGGGGGGGGACTATGGCTACACCTTC. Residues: CASSLVPGGDYGYTF.

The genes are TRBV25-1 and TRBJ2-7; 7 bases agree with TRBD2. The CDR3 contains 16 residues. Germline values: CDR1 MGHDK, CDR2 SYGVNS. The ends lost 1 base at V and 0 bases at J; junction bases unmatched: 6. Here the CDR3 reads CASSESAGRPSYEQYF. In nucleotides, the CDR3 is TGTGCCAGCAGTGAATCTGCCGGGAGGCCCTCCTACGAGCAGTACTTC.

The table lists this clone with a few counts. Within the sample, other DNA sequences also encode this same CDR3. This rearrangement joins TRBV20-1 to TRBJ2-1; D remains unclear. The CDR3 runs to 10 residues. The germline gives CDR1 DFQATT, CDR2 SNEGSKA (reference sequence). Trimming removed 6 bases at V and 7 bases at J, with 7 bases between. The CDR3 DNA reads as TGCAGTGCACTCCGGAATGAGCAGTTCTTC. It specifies CSALRNEQFF.

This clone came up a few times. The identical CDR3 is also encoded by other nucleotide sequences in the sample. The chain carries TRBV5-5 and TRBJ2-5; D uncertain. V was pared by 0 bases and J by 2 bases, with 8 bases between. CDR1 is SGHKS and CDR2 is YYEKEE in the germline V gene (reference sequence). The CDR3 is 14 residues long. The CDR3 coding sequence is TGTGCCAGCAGCTTGGGGGCTCGACAAGAGACCCAGTACTTC. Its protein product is CASSLGARQETQYF.

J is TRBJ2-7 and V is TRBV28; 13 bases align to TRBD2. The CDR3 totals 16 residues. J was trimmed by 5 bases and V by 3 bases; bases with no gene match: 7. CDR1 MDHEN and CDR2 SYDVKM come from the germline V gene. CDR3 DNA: TGTGCCAGCAGTTTTCCTAGACTAGCGGGAGGCCACGAGCAGTACTTC. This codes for CASSFPRLAGGHEQYF.